Only one count was recorded for the clone carrying this T cell receptor beta chain. Its specificity is not known. This CDR3 region has 13 residues. CDR1 and CDR2 from the germline V gene are MNHEY and SVGAGI. Trimming left V 4 bases short and J 8 bases short, with 12 bases between. The data are from a study of cytomegalovirus exposure and HLA in healthy donors. Study details: The same platform was used for the 100 to 150 validation repertoires and the roughly 700 first-cohort repertoires, a later analysis reported.

Points from the study as a whole: The study recorded 160 or so TCR beta chains that were cytomegalovirus-associated. Most sequenced TCRs were rare (though some public TCRs occurred in many donors).

The protocol was immunoSEQ multiplex PCR, while the TCRdb copy is restricted to in-frame clones and leaves out a portion. The sample gives hundreds of thousands of clones, over 80% of which show up once; roughly 6% is in the top ten. The gene calls are TRBV6-5 and TRBJ1-5, with D maybe TRBD1 (6 bases). The receptor comes from a woman between 18 and 29 years old in good health and CMV-seronegative. Source material: PBMCs. In DNA, the CDR3 is TGTGCCAGCAGTTCCGACAGGAAGGAGCCCCAGCATTTT. This gives the protein CASSSDRKEPQHF.